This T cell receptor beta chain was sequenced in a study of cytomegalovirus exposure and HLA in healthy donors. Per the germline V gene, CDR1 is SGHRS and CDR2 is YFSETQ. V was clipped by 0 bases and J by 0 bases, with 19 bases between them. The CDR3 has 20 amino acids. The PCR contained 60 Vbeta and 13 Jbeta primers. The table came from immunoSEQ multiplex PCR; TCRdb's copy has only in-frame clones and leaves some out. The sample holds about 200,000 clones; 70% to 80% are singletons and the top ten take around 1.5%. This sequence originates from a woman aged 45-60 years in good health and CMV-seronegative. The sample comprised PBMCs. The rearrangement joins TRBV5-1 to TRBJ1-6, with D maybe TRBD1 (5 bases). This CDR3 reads CASSLDGSAQESSYNSPLHF. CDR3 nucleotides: TGCGCCAGCAGCTTGGATGGGTCGGCACAGGAGAGCTCCTATAATTCACCCCTCCACTTT.